This TCR beta chain stems from a study of blood T cell repertoires in COVID-19. How the authors handled the data: Estimates of nucleated cell counts were drawn from the amplification of reference gene primers. Using immunoSEQ multiplex PCR, the repertoire was profiled, and TCRdb retains in-frame clones only, with some absent. V and J calls and clone size are as listed in that table; D and trimming were resolved from the DNA. The sample lists roughly 120,000 clones, about 88% occurring once. The length of the CDR3 is 14 residues. CDR1 is MGHRA and CDR2 is YSYEKL in the germline V gene. With 1 base removed from V and 7 bases from J, the gap between germline ends came to 11 bases.

The rearrangement uses TRBV4-1 and TRBJ2-1, with no clear D. The sequence came from a woman in her forties or fifties with acute or convalescent COVID-19. What was sequenced was peripheral blood. The CDR3 loop is CASSQALTMNEQFF. CDR3 DNA: TGCGCCAGCAGCCAAGCGCTTACTATGAATGAGCAGTTCTTC.